This T cell receptor (beta chain) comes out of a study of OX40 agonist ivuxolimab in advanced cancers. For context, the study as a whole: The costimulatory receptor OX40 (CD134) was targeted by ivuxolimab, a fully human IgG2 agonistic monoclonal antibody. Of the approximately 50 dose-escalation patients, hepatocellular carcinoma was present in approximately 20, melanoma in roughly 15, renal cell carcinoma in 9 and head and neck cancer in 9. The point of sequencing TCRbeta in the periphery was to test whether ivuxolimab changed TCR sequence diversity and drove clonal T-cell expansion. Partial responses occurred in three dose-escalation patients: two with cutaneous melanoma and one with hepatocellular carcinoma. The dose-escalation cohort was almost 85% male with a mean age of approximately 60 years, ranging from 23 to 79. Intravenous ivuxolimab was administered to patients every 2 weeks at six dose levels: 0.01, 0.1, 0.3, 1.5, 3 and 10 mg/kg. The paper reports the monotherapy dose-escalation portion (N ≈ 50 patients) of the phase I ivuxolimab trial. Prior anti-PD-1, anti-PD-L1 or anti-CTLA-4 therapy was permitted, and 40% of dose-escalation patients had received checkpoint inhibitors. The research as a whole found: At doses from 0.1 to 3.0 mg/kg, clonal expansion was seen in both CD4+ and CD8+ blood T cells between baseline and week 6. Partial responders in the 0.1-3.0 mg/kg groups had among the lowest normalized peripheral clonal expansion, especially among CD8+ T cells. The antigen specificity of the peripheral T cells that underwent clonal expansion was not determined. Low levels of normalized T-cell clonal expansion were also seen in some patients who did not respond. On average, CD8+ T cells showed more expanded clones than CD4+ T cells after ivuxolimab.

The trial excluded patients who had a history of autoimmune disease or were on systemic immunosuppression. Peripheral blood for TCR sequencing was drawn from every dose cohort at baseline, at cycle 4 day 1 and at cycle 7 day 1. Samples came from an open-label, multicenter, first-in-human phase I dose-escalation trial of ivuxolimab. Adults with locally advanced or metastatic head and neck squamous cell, hepatocellular, melanoma or renal cell carcinoma were enrolled in the trial. CD4+ and CD8+ T cells were sorted separately from peripheral blood before TCR sequencing. Genomic DNA was extracted from sorted cells for sequencing of the TCRbeta CDR3 region. The immunoSEQ Assay was used for sequencing of TCRbeta CDR3 regions. This is the immuneACCESS table as TCRdb keeps it, with only in-frame sequences that have V and J called. A part of the clones is gone; compared with another copy, unresolved V genes explain less than half, and the rest is unexplained. The sample table lists about 54,000 clones, approximately 93% of them with a count of one. The biggest ten clones account for about 12% of the sample.

V was cut back by 1 base and J by 0 bases, leaving a gap of 9 bases between them. Measured from the cysteine to the phenylalanine, the CDR3 is 15 residues long. The CDR3 DNA has 45 bases and is translated from base 1. The germline V gene provides CDR1 MGHRA and CDR2 YSYEKL. A remark on this clone: What this receptor recognizes is not known. The input lacks base qualities; no much larger clone sits a single base away.

This TCR came from an adult with an advanced solid tumor such as melanoma, head and neck, liver or kidney cancer. Recombination joined TRBV4-1 with TRBJ1-1; a weak D assignment points to TRBD1 (6 bases agree). Sample: CD4+ or CD8+ T cells sorted from blood, taken in a trial of the OX40 agonist ivuxolimab. The DNA sequence reads TGCGCCAGCAGCCAAGCTAGGACAGTGAACACTGAAGCTTTCTTT. This yields the protein CASSQARTVNTEAFF.